These 24 T cell receptor beta chains were all obtained from the same sample, sequenced in a study of CD4 T cells in relation to SARS-CoV-2 and coronaviruses. TCRdb's copy holds only in-frame clones and misses some; the assay was immunoSEQ multiplex PCR. The sample comprises about 43,000 clones, over 75% of which are singletons, and around 1.4% rests with the top ten. Which antigens these TCRs recognize remains unknown. The sequenced sample was naive CD4+ T cells from PBMCs, cultured in vitro. Subset noted: naive CD4+ T cells isolated by negative enrichment. Receptors were obtained from an adult with COVID-19.

CDR3 coding DNA: TGTGCCAGCAGGAAACTACAGGGGAATGAGCAGTTCTTC. It encodes CASRKLQGNEQFF. V usage is TRBV2 and J usage is TRBJ2-1, with 7 bases fitting TRBD1. The CDR3 is 13 residues long. Germline CDR1 is SNHLY and CDR2 is FYNNEI. After removal of 6 bases from V and 7 bases from J, the junction contained 6 bases not matched to a gene.

This sequence joins TRBV5-1 and TRBJ1-1; D remains ambiguous. This CDR3 spans 13 amino acids. Germline values: CDR1 SGHRS, CDR2 YFSETQ. Deletions cut 4 bases from V and 2 bases from J, with 9 bases between. CDR3 region: CASSRMSNTEAFF. CDR3 coding DNA: TGCGCCAGCAGCCGAATGAGTAACACTGAAGCTTTCTTT.

This chain connects TRBV10-3 to TRBJ2-1, with no clear D. Germline values: CDR1 ENHRY, CDR2 SYGVKD. The ends were cut back, 0 bases at V and 2 bases at J, with 11 bases in the middle. This CDR3 is built from 16 residues. In DNA form, the CDR3 reads TGTGCCATCAGTGAGTCGCCCCTGGTCCCCTACAATGAGCAGTTCTTC. Residues: CAISESPLVPYNEQFF.

This chain links TRBV10-3 with TRBJ1-4; D is ambiguous. The germline V gene has CDR1 ENHRY and CDR2 SYGVKD. V gave up 4 bases and J gave up 8 bases, with 11 bases separating them. The CDR3 runs to 13 residues. CDR3 nucleotide sequence: TGTGCCATCAGTGTAGGAGTAGGGGAAAAACTGTTTTTT. Protein sequence: CAISVGVGEKLFF.

This rearrangement joins TRBV11-1 to TRBJ2-7, with D uncertain. The CDR3 length is 13 residues. In germline, CDR1 is SGHAT, CDR2 FQDESV (reference sequence). V lost 2 bases and J lost 6, with 11 bases in between. For the CDR3, the DNA is TGTGCCAGCAGCTTAATGGGCCACAGCGAGCAGTACTTC. Encoded protein: CASSLMGHSEQYF.

The chain has TRBV7-2 and TRBJ1-4; no clear D gene. The CDR3 extends over 14 amino acids. V dropped 5 bases and J dropped 0 bases, with 7 bases sitting between them. CDR1 and CDR2 (germline): SGHTA, FQGNSA. The CDR3 spells CASSQVSTNEKLFF. The CDR3 region has the DNA TGTGCCAGCAGCCAGGTTTCAACTAATGAAAAACTGTTTTTT.

CDR3 coding DNA: TGTGCCAGCAGTTCCCCCGGGACAGGGGGCACTGAAGCTTTCTTT. Its protein product is CASSSPGTGGTEAFF. This chain connects TRBV28 to TRBJ1-1; 11 bases are a match to TRBD1. The CDR3 loop spans 15 amino acids. Germline values: CDR1 MDHEN, CDR2 SYDVKM. J was trimmed by 4 bases and V by 4 bases; bases with no gene match: 5.

This clone was observed a few times. The chain is built from TRBV4-1 and TRBJ2-1; no reliable D call. Germline CDR1 is MGHRA and CDR2 is YSYEKL. Trimming removed 1 base from V and 6 bases from J, with 10 bases in between. The CDR3 covers 14 residues. The CDR3 nucleotides read TGCGCCAGCAGCCAAGTCGGGCTAGTCAATGAGCAGTTCTTC. Amino acid sequence: CASSQVGLVNEQFF.

This chain links TRBV28 with TRBJ2-3; D is unresolved. Germline loops: CDR1 MDHEN, CDR2 SYDVKM. This CDR3 comprises 15 residues. The V and J ends lost 8 bases and 2 bases respectively, with 17 bases between them. The CDR3 nucleotides are TGTGCCAGCGGTGTTCGGGCGGTCAACACAGATACGCAGTATTTT. Its protein is CASGVRAVNTDTQYF.

The rearrangement joins TRBV10-1 to TRBJ2-3; no clear D. Trimming shortened V by 5 bases and J by 4 bases, and 10 bases separated the two germline ends. The CDR3 loop spans 13 amino acids. Germline loops: CDR1 WNHNN, CDR2 SYGVQD (reference sequence). CDR3 loop: CASSKYAPDTQYF. The CDR3 region has the DNA TGCGCCAGCAGTAAATACGCCCCAGATACGCAGTATTTT.

J is TRBJ2-7 and V is TRBV20-1, with D unresolved. The V and J ends lost 7 bases and 5 bases respectively, with 9 bases between them. The CDR3 contains 10 residues. Germline lookup yields CDR1 DFQATT and CDR2 SNEGSKA (reference sequence). This CDR3 is CSVSRDEQYF. The CDR3 bases are TGCAGTGTTTCCCGGGACGAGCAGTACTTC.

The gene calls are TRBV21-1 and TRBJ1-4; TRBD1, the D gene given by the table, was not confirmed from the DNA. TRBV21-1 is classified as a pseudogene. This CDR3 spans 18 amino acids. The CDR3 sequence: CASSKSNTEKITNEKLFF. The CDR3 DNA is TGTGCCAGCAGCAAATCCAACACAGAGAAGATCACTAATGAAAAACTGTTTTTT.

The chain joins TRBV15 to TRBJ2-3; 10 bases fit TRBD1. This CDR3 is 13 amino acids long. V lost 8 bases and J lost 3; bases outside the gene matches: 2. CDR1 LNHNV and CDR2 YYDKDF come from the germline V gene (reference sequence). The CDR3 DNA reads as TGTGCCACCCGGACAGGGGGGACAGATACGCAGTATTTT. Translated: CATRTGGTDTQYF.

J is TRBJ2-2 and V is TRBV28, with 8 bases fitting TRBD2. The CDR3 sequence is 16 residues long. Germline lookup yields CDR1 MDHEN and CDR2 SYDVKM. V shed 6 bases, J shed 2 bases, and the junction held 8 bases outside the gene matches. The CDR3 DNA is TGTGCCAGCAGGAGAAGCGGGAGACGTAACACCGGGGAGCTGTTTTTT. This translates into CASRRSGRRNTGELFF.

V is TRBV6-1 and J is TRBJ2-3, with 10 bases lining up with TRBD2. CDR1 MNHNS and CDR2 SASEGT come from the germline V gene. The CDR3 sequence is 14 residues long. The V gene end was trimmed by 1 base and the J gene end by 5 bases; junction bases not matched to a gene: 0. DNA of the CDR3: TGTGCCAGCAGTGAAGTAGCGGGAGGAGATACGCAGTATTTT. Residues: CASSEVAGGDTQYF.

The rearrangement links TRBV27 to TRBJ2-1, with TRBD1 identical over 8 bases. The CDR3 loop spans 14 amino acids. The V gene end was trimmed by 5 bases and the J gene end by 7 bases; junction bases not matched to a gene: 7. Germline assignment: CDR1 MNHEY and CDR2 SMNVEV (reference sequence). The CDR3 protein is CASSTGQGRNEQFF. The DNA for the CDR3 is TGTGCCAGCAGTACCGGACAGGGTAGAAATGAGCAGTTCTTC.

The rearrangement uses TRBV18 and TRBJ2-2, with 7 bases matching TRBD2. The CDR3 runs 13 residues. Per germline, CDR1 KGHSH and CDR2 LQKENI. The trim removed 7 bases at V and 5 bases at J, leaving 4 bases unmatched. CDR3 protein: CASFQGGTGELFF. CDR3 sequence (DNA): TGTGCCAGCTTCCAGGGAGGGACCGGGGAGCTGTTTTTT.

The V call is TRBV2, the J call TRBJ2-3, with 10 positions matching TRBD1. V lost 6 bases to trimming and J lost 1 base; unmatched junction nucleotides: 1. CDR1 is SNHLY, CDR2 FYNNEI, per germline. The CDR3 consists of 14 residues. This CDR3 reads CASRGTGGTDTQYF. The CDR3 nucleotides are TGTGCCAGCAGGGGGACAGGGGGCACAGATACGCAGTATTTT.

V and J are TRBV5-6 and TRBJ2-3; D is uncertain. The V end lost 2 bases, the J end lost 4 bases, and 8 bases lay between the germline ends. Germline loops: CDR1 SGHDT, CDR2 YYEEEE. The CDR3 spans 13 residues. Here the CDR3 DNA reads TGTGCCAGCAGCTTAATGACCGCAGATACGCAGTATTTT. Amino acid sequence: CASSLMTADTQYF.

The gene calls are TRBV20-1 and TRBJ1-2; unclear D gene. The V gene's germline CDR1 is DFQATT and CDR2 SNEGSKA (reference sequence). The ends were cut back, 2 bases at V and 8 bases at J, with 9 bases in the middle. The length of the CDR3 is 11 residues. The CDR3 coding sequence is TGCAGTGCTAGAAGGAAGTACGGCTACACCTTC. Translation: CSARRKYGYTF.

The chain has TRBV15 and TRBJ1-3; 7 bases map to TRBD1. The CDR3 totals 16 residues. Looked up from germline, CDR1 is LNHNV and CDR2 is YYDKDF (reference sequence). Trimming took 3 bases from V and 0 from J; bases not matched to a gene: 5. CDR3 amino acids: CATSRDRLFSGNTIYF. CDR3 nucleotides: TGTGCCACCAGCAGGGACAGGTTGTTCTCTGGAAACACCATATATTTT.

The chain is built from TRBV5-1 and TRBJ2-3, with 10 bases matching TRBD2. Trimming took 4 bases from V and 4 from J; bases not matched to a gene: 9. Per germline, CDR1 SGHRS and CDR2 YFSETQ. The CDR3 has 16 residues. CDR3: CASSPWASGSPDTQYF. In DNA, the CDR3 is TGCGCCAGCAGCCCGTGGGCTAGCGGGAGCCCAGATACGCAGTATTTT.

The chain links TRBV28 to TRBJ2-7, with a possible D match to TRBD2 (6 bases). Germline V gene lookup returns CDR1 MDHEN and CDR2 SYDVKM. Trimming pared 2 bases from V and 5 bases from J, leaving 10 bases between. CDR3 length equals 13 residues. The CDR3 nucleotides read TGTGCCAGCAGTTTAGGGGGGAAAGACGAGCAGTACTTC. Encoded protein: CASSLGGKDEQYF.

The chain has TRBV2 and TRBJ2-1, with D perhaps TRBD2 (7 bases). V dropped 7 bases and J dropped 5 bases, with 15 bases sitting between them. Germline V gene data show CDR1 as SNHLY and CDR2 as FYNNEI. The CDR3 has 14 amino acids. The CDR3 reads CASKGRGYDNEQFF. In DNA, the CDR3 is TGTGCCAGCAAAGGGAGGGGGTACGACAATGAGCAGTTCTTC.